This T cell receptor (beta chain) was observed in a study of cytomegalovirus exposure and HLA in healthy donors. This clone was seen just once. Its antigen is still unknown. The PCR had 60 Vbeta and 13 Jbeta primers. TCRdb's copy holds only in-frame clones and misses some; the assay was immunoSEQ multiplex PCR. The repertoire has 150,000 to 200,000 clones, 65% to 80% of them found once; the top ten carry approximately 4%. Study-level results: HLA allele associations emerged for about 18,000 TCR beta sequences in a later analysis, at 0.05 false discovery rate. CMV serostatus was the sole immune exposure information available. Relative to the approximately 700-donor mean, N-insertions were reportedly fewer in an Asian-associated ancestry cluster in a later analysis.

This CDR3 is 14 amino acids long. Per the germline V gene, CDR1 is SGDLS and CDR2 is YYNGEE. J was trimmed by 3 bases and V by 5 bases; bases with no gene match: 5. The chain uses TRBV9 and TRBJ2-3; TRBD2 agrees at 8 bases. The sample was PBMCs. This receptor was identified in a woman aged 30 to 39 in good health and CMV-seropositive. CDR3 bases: TGTGCCAGCAGTCGTAGCGGGGCAACAGATACGCAGTATTTT. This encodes CASSRSGATDTQYF.